Listed below are T cell receptor beta chains from one sample, sequenced in a study of T cell responses to AZD1222 COVID-19 vaccine. The method was immunoSEQ multiplex PCR; TCRdb's version includes in-frame clones alone and lacks a portion of them. This sample carries fewer than 150,000 clones, more than 70% of them seen once, and the ten largest clones take approximately 15%. The sequencing here drew on peripheral blood, taken 28 days after the second AZD1222 dose. The receptor set was obtained from an adult who received the AZD1222 COVID-19 vaccine. Each CDR3 is given with its conserved first and last residue. The D gene is left open where the match is weak. Part of the rows lack a size; the others show once, few, many or a class for expanded clones.

cdr3_length: 14
d_call: -
j_call: TRBJ1-2
clone_size: once
v_call: TRBV14
cdr3_nt: TGTGCCAGCAGCCAAGACGGTCGACTCTATGGCTACACCTTC
cdr3_aa: CASSQDGRLYGYTF

cdr3_length: 14
d_call: -
j_call: TRBJ2-7
clone_size: -
v_call: TRBV5-5
cdr3_nt: TGTGCCAGCAGCTTGGGCCAGCCCGCCTACGAGCAGTACTTC
cdr3_aa: CASSLGQPAYEQYF

cdr3_length: 13
d_call: -
j_call: TRBJ2-7
clone_size: -
v_call: TRBV4-3
cdr3_nt: TGCGCCAGCAGCCAAGATCAGGACCTAGAGCAGTACTTC
cdr3_aa: CASSQDQDLEQYF

cdr3_length: 17
d_call: -
j_call: TRBJ1-5
clone_size: -
v_call: TRBV4-3
cdr3_nt: TGCGCCAGCAGCCAAGATTACGCCAGGGGAACGAGTCAGCCCCAGCATTTT
cdr3_aa: CASSQDYARGTSQPQHF

cdr3_length: 13
d_call: -
j_call: TRBJ1-5
clone_size: few
v_call: TRBV15
cdr3_nt: TGTGCCACCAGCAGAGATCTGGCGCTGTCCCAGCATTTT
cdr3_aa: CATSRDLALSQHF

cdr3_length: 18
d_call: -
j_call: TRBJ1-4
clone_size: -
v_call: TRBV5-8
cdr3_nt: TGTGCCAGCAGCTTGGGCTCTGGGGCAGGGTGGACTAATGAAAAACTGTTTTTT
cdr3_aa: CASSLGSGAGWTNEKLFF

cdr3_length: 16
d_call: -
j_call: TRBJ2-1
clone_size: -
v_call: TRBV7-3
cdr3_nt: TGTGCCAGCAGCTCTGGTAGCGGAACCTCCTACAATGAGCAGTTCTTC
cdr3_aa: CASSSGSGTSYNEQFF

cdr3_length: 16
d_call: -
j_call: TRBJ1-6
clone_size: -
v_call: TRBV6-5
cdr3_nt: TGTGCCAGCAGTTTCTTACAGAGCTCCTATAATTCACCCCTCCACTTT
cdr3_aa: CASSFLQSSYNSPLHF

cdr3_length: 15
d_call: TRBD2
j_call: TRBJ2-1
clone_size: -
v_call: TRBV5-4
cdr3_nt: TGTGCCAGCAGCTTTGATAGCGGGGCCTACAATGAGCAGTTCTTC
cdr3_aa: CASSFDSGAYNEQFF

cdr3_length: 15
d_call: TRBD1
j_call: TRBJ1-2
clone_size: few
v_call: TRBV9
cdr3_nt: TGTGCCAGCAGCGTAACCACAGGGGGCAGCGATGGCTACACCTTC
cdr3_aa: CASSVTTGGSDGYTF

cdr3_length: 15
d_call: -
j_call: TRBJ1-4
clone_size: once
v_call: TRBV28
cdr3_nt: TGTGCCAGCAGTTCGGGGACCCTCAGGGAAGGAAAACTGTTTTTT
cdr3_aa: CASSSGTLREGKLFF

cdr3_length: 14
d_call: -
j_call: TRBJ1-1
clone_size: -
v_call: TRBV11-2
cdr3_nt: TGTGCCAGCAGCCCGGACGGGAGGAACACTGAAGCTTTCTTT
cdr3_aa: CASSPDGRNTEAFF

cdr3_length: 13
d_call: -
j_call: TRBJ1-1
clone_size: few
v_call: TRBV7-8
cdr3_nt: TGTGCCAGCAGCTTGGAGGGGAACACTGAAGCTTTCTTT
cdr3_aa: CASSLEGNTEAFF

cdr3_length: 15
d_call: TRBD2
j_call: TRBJ2-7
clone_size: -
v_call: TRBV11-1
cdr3_nt: TGTGCCAGCACCCCCTCGCGGGGGGATTACTACGAGCAGTACTTC
cdr3_aa: CASTPSRGDYYEQYF

cdr3_length: 14
d_call: TRBD1
j_call: TRBJ1-1
clone_size: -
v_call: TRBV3-1/TRBV3-2
cdr3_nt: TGTGCCAGCAGCCACCGGGACAGAGACACTGAAGCTTTCTTT
cdr3_aa: CASSHRDRDTEAFF

cdr3_length: 14
d_call: -
j_call: TRBJ2-1
clone_size: -
v_call: TRBV11-2
cdr3_nt: TGTGCCAGCAGCTTCACTACAGGAGGCAATGAGCAGTTCTTC
cdr3_aa: CASSFTTGGNEQFF

cdr3_length: 14
d_call: -
j_call: TRBJ2-5
clone_size: few
v_call: TRBV18
cdr3_nt: TGTGCCAGCTCACCTGGGCAGACCCAAGAGACCCAGTACTTC
cdr3_aa: CASSPGQTQETQYF

cdr3_length: 14
d_call: -
j_call: TRBJ2-5
clone_size: -
v_call: TRBV5-1
cdr3_nt: TGCGCCAGCAGCGAATTGACAGCGGGAGAGACCCAGTACTTC
cdr3_aa: CASSELTAGETQYF

cdr3_length: 12
d_call: -
j_call: TRBJ1-2
clone_size: once
v_call: TRBV7-9
cdr3_nt: TGTGCCAGCAGCTTAGTTGCGCATGGCTACACCTTC
cdr3_aa: CASSLVAHGYTF

cdr3_length: 13
d_call: -
j_call: TRBJ1-2
clone_size: -
v_call: TRBV27
cdr3_nt: TGTGCCAGCAGACAGGGATATGGGGATGGCTACACCTTC
cdr3_aa: CASRQGYGDGYTF

cdr3_length: 16
d_call: TRBD1
j_call: TRBJ2-3
clone_size: -
v_call: TRBV7-8
cdr3_nt: TGTGCCAGCAGCCAGTACAGGGGGCTGAGCACAGATACGCAGTATTTT
cdr3_aa: CASSQYRGLSTDTQYF

cdr3_length: 11
d_call: -
j_call: TRBJ2-5
clone_size: once
v_call: TRBV29-1
cdr3_nt: TGCAGCGTTTATTACGGAGAGACCCAGTACTTC
cdr3_aa: CSVYYGETQYF

cdr3_length: 18
d_call: TRBD1
j_call: TRBJ1-4
clone_size: -
v_call: TRBV27
cdr3_nt: TGTGCCAGCAGTTTATGGTGGGACAGGGGTGTTTCGGGTGAAAAACTGTTTTTT
cdr3_aa: CASSLWWDRGVSGEKLFF

cdr3_length: 12
d_call: -
j_call: TRBJ2-1
clone_size: once
v_call: TRBV10-3
cdr3_nt: TGTGCCATCAGTGATAGTAGCTATGAGCAGTTCTTC
cdr3_aa: CAISDSSYEQFF

cdr3_length: 15
d_call: TRBD2
j_call: TRBJ2-2
clone_size: -
v_call: TRBV6-5
cdr3_nt: TGTGCCAGCAGTTATCAGCGGGAGAACACCGGGGAGCTGTTTTTT
cdr3_aa: CASSYQRENTGELFF

cdr3_length: 14
d_call: TRBD1
j_call: TRBJ2-7
clone_size: -
v_call: TRBV6-2/TRBV6-3
cdr3_nt: TGTGCCAGCAGTAACCGACAGGGATACTACGAGCAGTACTTC
cdr3_aa: CASSNRQGYYEQYF

cdr3_length: 19
d_call: TRBD2
j_call: TRBJ2-7
clone_size: once
v_call: TRBV3-1/TRBV3-2
cdr3_nt: TGTGCCAGCAGCCGGCAGGCAACTAGCGGGGGTACAAGCTCCTACGAGCAGTACTTC
cdr3_aa: CASSRQATSGGTSSYEQYF

cdr3_length: 14
d_call: TRBD1
j_call: TRBJ1-5
clone_size: once
v_call: TRBV28
cdr3_nt: TGTGCCAGCAGTGACAGGGTTAGCAATCAGCCCCAGCATTTT
cdr3_aa: CASSDRVSNQPQHF